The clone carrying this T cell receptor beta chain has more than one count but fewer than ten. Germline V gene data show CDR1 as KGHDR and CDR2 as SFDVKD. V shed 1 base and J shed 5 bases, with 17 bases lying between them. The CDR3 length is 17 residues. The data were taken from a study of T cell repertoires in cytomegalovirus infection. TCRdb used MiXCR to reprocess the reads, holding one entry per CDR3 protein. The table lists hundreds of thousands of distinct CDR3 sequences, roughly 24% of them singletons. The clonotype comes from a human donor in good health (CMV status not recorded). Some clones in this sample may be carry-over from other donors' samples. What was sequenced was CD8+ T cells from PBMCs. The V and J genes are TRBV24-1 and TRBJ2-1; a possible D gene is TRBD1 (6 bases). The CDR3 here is CATSDFATGDLDNEQFF. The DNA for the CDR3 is TGTGCCACCAGTGATTTCGCGACAGGTGACCTTGACAATGAGCAGTTCTTC.